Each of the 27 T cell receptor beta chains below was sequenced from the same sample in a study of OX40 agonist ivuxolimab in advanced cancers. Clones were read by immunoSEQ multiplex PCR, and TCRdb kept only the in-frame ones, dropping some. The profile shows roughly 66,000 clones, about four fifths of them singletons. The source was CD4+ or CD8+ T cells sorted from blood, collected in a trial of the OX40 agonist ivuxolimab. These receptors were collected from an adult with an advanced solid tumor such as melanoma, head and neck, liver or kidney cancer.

In DNA form, the CDR3 reads TGCAGTGCTAGTATCCAAGAGACCCAGTACTTC. It encodes CSASIQETQYF. J is TRBJ2-5 and V is TRBV20-1; no reliable D call. The CDR3 extends over 11 amino acids. From germline, CDR1 is DFQATT and CDR2 SNEGSKA (reference sequence). Trimming removed 3 bases at V and 1 base at J, with 3 bases between.

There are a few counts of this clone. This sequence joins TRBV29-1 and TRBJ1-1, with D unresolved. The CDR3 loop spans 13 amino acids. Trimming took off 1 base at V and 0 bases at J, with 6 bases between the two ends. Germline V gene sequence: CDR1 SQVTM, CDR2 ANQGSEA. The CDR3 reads CSVEVGMNTEAFF. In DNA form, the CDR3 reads TGCAGCGTTGAAGTAGGAATGAACACTGAAGCTTTCTTT. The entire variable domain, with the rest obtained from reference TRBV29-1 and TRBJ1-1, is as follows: SAVISQKPSRDICQRGTSLTIQCQVDSQVTMMFWYRQQPGQSLTLIATANQGSEATYESGFVIDKFPISRPNLTFSTLTVSNMSPEDSSIYLCSVEVGMNTEAFFGQGTRLTVV.

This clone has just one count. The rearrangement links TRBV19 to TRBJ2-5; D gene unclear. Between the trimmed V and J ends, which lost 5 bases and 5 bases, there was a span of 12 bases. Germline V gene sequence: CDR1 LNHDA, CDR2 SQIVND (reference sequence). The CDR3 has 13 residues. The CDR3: CASSLGPGETQYF. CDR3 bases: TGTGCCAGTAGTTTGGGCCCTGGGGAGACCCAGTACTTC.

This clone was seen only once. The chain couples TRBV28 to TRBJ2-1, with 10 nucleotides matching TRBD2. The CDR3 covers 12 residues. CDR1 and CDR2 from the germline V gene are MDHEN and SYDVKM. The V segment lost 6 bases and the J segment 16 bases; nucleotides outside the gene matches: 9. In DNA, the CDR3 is TGTGCCAGCAGAGTAAAAGCGGGAGGGCTTTTCTTC. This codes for CASRVKAGGLFF.

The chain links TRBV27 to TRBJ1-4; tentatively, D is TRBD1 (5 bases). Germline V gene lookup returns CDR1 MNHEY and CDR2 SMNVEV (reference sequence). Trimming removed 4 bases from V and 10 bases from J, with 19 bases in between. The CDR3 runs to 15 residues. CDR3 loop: CASSSSGTAGVKLFF. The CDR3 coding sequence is TGTGCCAGCAGTTCTTCCGGGACCGCGGGCGTAAAACTGTTTTTT.

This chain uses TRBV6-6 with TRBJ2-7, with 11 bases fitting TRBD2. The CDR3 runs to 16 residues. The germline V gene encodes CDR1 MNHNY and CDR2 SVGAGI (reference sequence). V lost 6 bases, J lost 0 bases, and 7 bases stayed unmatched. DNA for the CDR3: TGTGCCAGCAGCCATCAGGGACTAGCGGCCTCCTACGAGCAGTACTTC. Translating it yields CASSHQGLAASYEQYF.

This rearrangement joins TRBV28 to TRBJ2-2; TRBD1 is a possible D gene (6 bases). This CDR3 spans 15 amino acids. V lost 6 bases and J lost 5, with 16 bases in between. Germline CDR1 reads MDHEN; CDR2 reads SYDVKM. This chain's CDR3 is CASRTRQARTGELFF. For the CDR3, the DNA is TGTGCCAGCAGAACTAGACAGGCGAGAACCGGGGAGCTGTTTTTT.

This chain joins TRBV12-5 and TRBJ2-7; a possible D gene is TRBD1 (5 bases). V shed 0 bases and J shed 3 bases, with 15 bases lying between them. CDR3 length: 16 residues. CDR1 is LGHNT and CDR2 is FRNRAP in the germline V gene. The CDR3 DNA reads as TGTGCTAGTGGTTTGGTATCAGGTACAGGTAACTACGAGCAGTACTTC. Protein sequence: CASGLVSGTGNYEQYF.

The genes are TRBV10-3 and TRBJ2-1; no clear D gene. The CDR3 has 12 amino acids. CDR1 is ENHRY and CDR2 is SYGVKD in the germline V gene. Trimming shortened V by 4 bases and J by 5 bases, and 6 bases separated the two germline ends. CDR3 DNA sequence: TGTGCCATCAGTGTAACAGACAATGAGCAGTTCTTC. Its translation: CAISVTDNEQFF.

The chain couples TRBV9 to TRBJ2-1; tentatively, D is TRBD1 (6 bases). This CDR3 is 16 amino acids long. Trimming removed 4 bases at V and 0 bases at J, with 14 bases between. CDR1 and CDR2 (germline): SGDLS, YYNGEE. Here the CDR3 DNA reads TGTGCCAGCAGCCACAGAGGGGGTAGCTCCTACAATGAGCAGTTCTTC. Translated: CASSHRGGSSYNEQFF.

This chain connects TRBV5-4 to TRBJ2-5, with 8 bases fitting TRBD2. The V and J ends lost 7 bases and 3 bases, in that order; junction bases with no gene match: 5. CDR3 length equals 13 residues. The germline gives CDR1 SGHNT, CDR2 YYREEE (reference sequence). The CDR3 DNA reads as TGTGCCAGCCGGACACTAGCGGAAGAGACCCAGTACTTC. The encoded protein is CASRTLAEETQYF.

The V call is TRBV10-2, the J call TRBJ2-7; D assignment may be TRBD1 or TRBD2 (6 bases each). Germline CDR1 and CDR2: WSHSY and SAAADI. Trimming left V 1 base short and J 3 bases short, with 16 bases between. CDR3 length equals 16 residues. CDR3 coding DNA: TGCGCCAGCAGTGAGTTCTCTCGGGGGCTTGACTACGAGCAGTACTTC. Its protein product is CASSEFSRGLDYEQYF.

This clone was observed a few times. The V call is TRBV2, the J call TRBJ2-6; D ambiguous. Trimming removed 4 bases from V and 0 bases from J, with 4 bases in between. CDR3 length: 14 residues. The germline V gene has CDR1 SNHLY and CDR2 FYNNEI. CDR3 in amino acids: CASSGISGANVLTF. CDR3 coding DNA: TGTGCCAGCAGTGGAATCTCTGGGGCCAACGTCCTGACTTTC.

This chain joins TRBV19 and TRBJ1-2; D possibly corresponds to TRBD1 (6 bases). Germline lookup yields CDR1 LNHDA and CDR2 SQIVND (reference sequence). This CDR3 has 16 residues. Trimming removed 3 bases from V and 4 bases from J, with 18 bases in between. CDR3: CASSMGSRGTLYGYTF. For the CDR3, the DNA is TGTGCCAGTAGTATGGGGTCGAGGGGGACTCTCTATGGCTACACCTTC.

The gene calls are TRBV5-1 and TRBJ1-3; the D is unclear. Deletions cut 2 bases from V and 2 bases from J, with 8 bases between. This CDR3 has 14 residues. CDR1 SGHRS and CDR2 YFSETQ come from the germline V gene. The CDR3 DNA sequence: TGCGCCAGCAGCTTAGACATTGCTGGAAACACCATATATTTT. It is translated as CASSLDIAGNTIYF.

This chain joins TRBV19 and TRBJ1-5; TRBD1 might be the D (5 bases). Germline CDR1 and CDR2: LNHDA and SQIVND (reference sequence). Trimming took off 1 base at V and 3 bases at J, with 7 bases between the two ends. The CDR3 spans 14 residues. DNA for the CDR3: TGTGCCAGTAGTATAGGGGGACCCAATCAGCCCCAGCATTTT. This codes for CASSIGGPNQPQHF. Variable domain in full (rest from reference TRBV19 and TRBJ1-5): DGGITQSPKYLFRKEGQNVTLSCEQNLNHDAMYWYRQDPGQGLRLIYYSQIVNDFQKGDIAEGYSVSREKKESFPLTVTSAQKNPTAFYLCASSIGGPNQPQHFGDGTRLSIL.

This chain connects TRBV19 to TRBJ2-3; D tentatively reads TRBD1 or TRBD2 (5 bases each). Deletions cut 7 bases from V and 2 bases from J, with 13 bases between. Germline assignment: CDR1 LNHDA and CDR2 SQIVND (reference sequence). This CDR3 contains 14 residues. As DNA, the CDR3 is TGTGCCAGTACCCTGGGACCGCTCACAGATACGCAGTATTTT. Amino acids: CASTLGPLTDTQYF.

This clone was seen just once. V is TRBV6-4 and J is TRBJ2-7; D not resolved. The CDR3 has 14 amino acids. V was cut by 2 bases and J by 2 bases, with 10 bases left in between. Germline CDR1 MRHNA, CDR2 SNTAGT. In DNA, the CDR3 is TGTGCCAGCAGTGACGGTCCGGCCCCCTACGAGCAGTACTTC. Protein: CASSDGPAPYEQYF.

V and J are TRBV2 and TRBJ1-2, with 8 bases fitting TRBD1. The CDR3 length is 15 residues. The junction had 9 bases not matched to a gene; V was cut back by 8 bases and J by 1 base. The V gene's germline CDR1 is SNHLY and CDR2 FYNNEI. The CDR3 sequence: CASRAQGGRNYGYTF. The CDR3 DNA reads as TGTGCCAGCCGAGCACAGGGGGGGCGTAACTATGGCTACACCTTC.

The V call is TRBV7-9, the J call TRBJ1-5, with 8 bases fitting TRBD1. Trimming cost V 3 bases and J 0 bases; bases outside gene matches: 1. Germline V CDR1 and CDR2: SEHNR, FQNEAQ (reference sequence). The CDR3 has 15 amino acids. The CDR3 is CASSFGQGSNQPQHF. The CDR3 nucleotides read TGTGCCAGCAGCTTCGGACAGGGTAGCAATCAGCCCCAGCATTTT.

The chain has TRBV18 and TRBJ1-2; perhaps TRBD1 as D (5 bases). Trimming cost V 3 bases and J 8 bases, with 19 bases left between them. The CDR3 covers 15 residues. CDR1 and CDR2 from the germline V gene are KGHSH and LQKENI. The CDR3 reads CASSPDLRGDDGYTF. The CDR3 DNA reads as TGTGCCAGCTCACCGGACCTCCGGGGGGACGACGGCTACACCTTC.

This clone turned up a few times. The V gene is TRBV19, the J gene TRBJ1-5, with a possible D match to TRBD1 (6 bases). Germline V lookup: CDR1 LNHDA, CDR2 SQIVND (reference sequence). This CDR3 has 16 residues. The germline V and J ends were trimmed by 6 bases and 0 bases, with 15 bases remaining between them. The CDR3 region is CASRNTGTYSNQPQHF. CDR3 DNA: TGTGCCAGTAGAAACACCGGGACATATAGCAATCAGCCCCAGCATTTT. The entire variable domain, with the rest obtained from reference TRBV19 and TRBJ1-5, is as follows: DGGITQSPKYLFRKEGQNVTLSCEQNLNHDAMYWYRQDPGQGLRLIYYSQIVNDFQKGDIAEGYSVSREKKESFPLTVTSAQKNPTAFYLCASRNTGTYSNQPQHFGDGTRLSIL.

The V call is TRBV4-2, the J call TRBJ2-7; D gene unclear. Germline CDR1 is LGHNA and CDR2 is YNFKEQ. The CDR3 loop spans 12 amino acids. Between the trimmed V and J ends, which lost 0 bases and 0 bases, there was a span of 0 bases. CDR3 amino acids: CASSQDSYEQYF. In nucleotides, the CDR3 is TGTGCCAGCAGCCAAGACTCCTACGAGCAGTACTTC.

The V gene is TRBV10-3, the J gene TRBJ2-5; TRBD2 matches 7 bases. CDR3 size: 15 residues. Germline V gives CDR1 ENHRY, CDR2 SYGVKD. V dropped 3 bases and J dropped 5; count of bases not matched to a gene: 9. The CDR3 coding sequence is TGTGCCATCAGTGACTCGGGGGGAAGGGTTGAGACCCAGTACTTC. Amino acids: CAISDSGGRVETQYF.

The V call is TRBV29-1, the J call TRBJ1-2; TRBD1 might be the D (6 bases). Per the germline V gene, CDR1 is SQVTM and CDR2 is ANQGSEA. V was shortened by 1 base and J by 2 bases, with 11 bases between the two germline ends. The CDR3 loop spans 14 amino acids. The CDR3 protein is CSVEAGTPNYGYTF. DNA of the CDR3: TGCAGCGTTGAAGCCGGGACACCGAACTATGGCTACACCTTC.

The CDR3 DNA follows: TGTGCCAGCAGCCCCGGACAGTCAAGGGGGATGAACACTGAAGCTTTCTTT. Residues: CASSPGQSRGMNTEAFF. The chain recombines TRBV7-6 with TRBJ1-1; weak D call: TRBD1 (6 bases). From germline, CDR1 is SGHVS and CDR2 FNYEAQ. V was cut by 5 bases and J by 0 bases, with 19 bases left in between. The CDR3 spans 17 residues.

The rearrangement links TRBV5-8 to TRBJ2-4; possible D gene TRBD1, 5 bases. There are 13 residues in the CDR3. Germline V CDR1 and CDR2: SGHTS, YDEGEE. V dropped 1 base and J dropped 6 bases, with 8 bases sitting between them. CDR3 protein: CASSLKDRNIQYF. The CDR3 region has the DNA TGTGCCAGCAGCTTGAAAGACAGAAACATTCAGTACTTC.